These 18 T cell receptor beta chains share one sample of origin, sequenced in a study of blood T cell repertoires in COVID-19. TCRdb keeps only in-frame clones here, not all; method: immunoSEQ multiplex PCR. This sample yields around 160,000 clones, of which approximately 87% are seen a single time; around 6.3% belongs to the top ten. The specimen was peripheral blood. These receptors were taken from a man aged 80 or over with acute or convalescent COVID-19.

This clone was seen a few times. This chain uses TRBV6-1 with TRBJ1-5; D might be TRBD1 (6 bases). Trimming shortened V by 2 bases and J by 4 bases, and 18 bases separated the two germline ends. Per the germline V gene, CDR1 is MNHNS and CDR2 is SASEGT. The CDR3 runs 17 residues. The CDR3: CASSEYRDNMGNQPQHF. The CDR3 DNA sequence: TGTGCCAGCAGTGAATATAGGGACAATATGGGGAATCAGCCCCAGCATTTT.

This rearrangement joins TRBV3-1 (or the pseudogene TRBV3-2) to TRBJ2-7; 10 bases agree with TRBD2. V shed 7 bases and J 3 bases; nucleotides not matched to a gene: 0. This CDR3 spans 12 amino acids. The V gene's germline CDR1 is LGHDT and CDR2 YNNKEL (reference sequence). This chain's CDR3 is CASTSGGYEQYF. CDR3 coding DNA: TGTGCCAGCACTAGCGGGGGCTACGAGCAGTACTTC.

The chain recombines TRBV5-1 with TRBJ2-1, with a tentative D call TRBD2 (6 bases). The ends were cut back, 6 bases at V and 4 bases at J, with 14 bases in the middle. CDR1 is SGHRS, CDR2 YFSETQ, per germline. This CDR3 has 14 residues. CDR3 sequence: CASTTPGEYNEQFF. In DNA form, the CDR3 reads TGCGCCAGCACCACCCCGGGGGAGTACAATGAGCAGTTCTTC.

The table lists this clone with a few counts. The CDR3 nucleotides are TGTGCCTGGAGCCAACAGGGACCTAACTATGGCTACACCTTC. This translates into CAWSQQGPNYGYTF. The rearrangement joins TRBV30 to TRBJ1-2, with D perhaps TRBD1 (6 bases). The ends were cut back, 3 bases at V and 0 bases at J, with 11 bases in the middle. In germline, CDR1 is GTSNPN, CDR2 SVGIG (reference sequence). This CDR3 is built from 14 residues.

The chain employs TRBV19 and TRBJ1-6; a weak D match, TRBD1 (5 bases). In germline, CDR1 is LNHDA, CDR2 SQIVND (reference sequence). The CDR3 has 13 residues. Trimming left V 7 bases short and J 9 bases short, with 13 bases between. DNA for the CDR3: TGTGCCAGTAACTTCCAGGGTCGTTCACCCCTCCACTTT. Translation: CASNFQGRSPLHF.

The gene calls are TRBV5-5 and TRBJ2-7; 12 nucleotides match TRBD2. Germline V lookup: CDR1 SGHKS, CDR2 YYEKEE (reference sequence). There are 15 residues in the CDR3. Germline trimming cut 0 bases from V and 3 bases from J; bases unmatched to any gene: 1. The CDR3 sequence: CASSLGLAGVYEQYF. CDR3 sequence (DNA): TGTGCCAGCAGCTTGGGACTAGCGGGGGTCTACGAGCAGTACTTC.

The rearrangement uses TRBV28 and TRBJ1-2; D is possibly TRBD1 (5 bases). CDR1 is MDHEN and CDR2 is SYDVKM in the germline V gene. The CDR3 length is 14 residues. V lost 3 bases to trimming and J lost 0 bases, with 8 bases between them. This CDR3 reads CASSLGGTNYGYTF. CDR3 in DNA: TGTGCCAGCAGTTTGGGGGGGACTAACTATGGCTACACCTTC.

The rearrangement uses TRBV6-1 and TRBJ1-2; tentative D call: TRBD1 (5 bases). The CDR3 covers 15 residues. Germline V CDR1 and CDR2: MNHNS, SASEGT. The V end lost 1 base, the J end lost 3 bases, and 12 bases lay between the germline ends. The CDR3: CASSEEIRGYYGYTF. CDR3 sequence (DNA): TGTGCCAGCAGTGAAGAGATAAGGGGTTACTATGGCTACACCTTC.

V is TRBV7-9 and J is TRBJ1-3; TRBD1 matches at 8 bases. This CDR3 comprises 15 residues. The V segment lost 4 bases and the J segment 1 base; nucleotides outside the gene matches: 3. CDR1 and CDR2 from the germline V gene are SEHNR and FQNEAQ (reference sequence). The CDR3 reads CASSSGQGSGNTIYF. CDR3 nucleotides: TGTGCCAGCAGCTCAGGACAGGGTTCTGGAAACACCATATATTTT.

The chain employs TRBV14 and TRBJ2-5; D perhaps matches TRBD1 (5 bases). V gave up 3 bases and J gave up 3 bases, with 17 bases separating them. The CDR3 runs to 16 residues. The germline V gene encodes CDR1 SGHDN and CDR2 FVKESK. CDR3 nucleotide sequence: TGTGCCAGCAGCCATCAGGGCCCATCCTCCAAAGAGACCCAGTACTTC. This encodes CASSHQGPSSKETQYF.

The genes are TRBV28 and TRBJ2-7; 9 bases match TRBD2. CDR1 MDHEN and CDR2 SYDVKM come from the germline V gene. The CDR3 sequence is 13 residues long. Trimming at V came to 7 bases and at J to 7 bases, leaving 8 bases not matched to a gene. The CDR3 DNA reads TGTGCCAGCATCCAGGCTAGCGGGGTTGAGCAGTACTTC. The encoded protein is CASIQASGVEQYF.

The rearrangement joins TRBV23-1 to TRBJ2-7; maybe TRBD1 (6 bases). TRBV23-1 is recorded as an ORF, its role being uncertain. The CDR3 covers 15 residues. V was clipped by 0 bases and J by 6 bases, with 15 bases between them. CDR3 sequence (DNA): TGCGCCAGCAGTCAATCAGGGGGTTTAGATGCCGAGCAGTACTTC. It is translated as CASSQSGGLDAEQYF.

The chain employs TRBV7-2 and TRBJ1-3, with D perhaps matching TRBD1 (6 bases). The CDR3 length is 15 residues. The V gene's germline CDR1 is SGHTA and CDR2 FQGNSA. Trimming pared 5 bases from V and 1 base from J, leaving 12 bases between. CDR3 amino acids: CASSPRGGSGNTIYF. The CDR3 DNA is TGTGCCAGCAGCCCCCGAGGGGGATCTGGAAACACCATATATTTT.

This clone was recorded a few times. The chain joins TRBV19 to TRBJ2-5, with 10 bases aligning to TRBD2. The junction had 1 base not matched to a gene; V was cut back by 5 bases and J by 4 bases. The CDR3 spans 13 residues. The germline V gene has CDR1 LNHDA and CDR2 SQIVND (reference sequence). The DNA of the CDR3 is TGTGCCAGTAGTTCTAGCGGGAGAGAGACCCAGTACTTC. Translating gives CASSSSGRETQYF.

This sequence joins TRBV5-4 and TRBJ1-1, with D perhaps TRBD1 (5 bases). The germline gives CDR1 SGHNT, CDR2 YYREEE (reference sequence). V dropped 4 bases and J dropped 0 bases, with 16 bases sitting between them. The CDR3 totals 16 residues. The CDR3 here is CASSPGSQGMNTEAFF. The CDR3 bases are TGTGCCAGCAGCCCCGGGTCGCAGGGTATGAACACTGAAGCTTTCTTT.

The chain combines TRBV6-5 with TRBJ2-2, with TRBD1 matching over 8 bases. Unmatched junction bases numbered 5, after V lost 10 bases and J lost 1 base. This CDR3 has 14 amino acids. Germline V gene sequence: CDR1 MNHEY, CDR2 SVGAGI. The CDR3: CAIRGTGNTGELFF. The CDR3 DNA sequence: TGTGCCATCCGAGGGACAGGGAACACCGGGGAGCTGTTTTTT.

The chain links TRBV11-3 to TRBJ2-1, with 9 bases lining up with TRBD2. Trimming cost V 3 bases and J 7 bases; bases outside gene matches: 10. The V gene's germline CDR1 is SGHNT and CDR2 YENEEA. The CDR3 is 16 amino acids. The CDR3 DNA reads as TGTGCCAGCAGCTTCGGCCCTAGCGGGATCGAGAATGAGCAGTTCTTC. Residues: CASSFGPSGIENEQFF.

The rearrangement links TRBV2 to TRBJ2-7; tentatively, D is TRBD2 (5 bases). There are 14 residues in the CDR3. Germline V gene lookup returns CDR1 SNHLY and CDR2 FYNNEI. V shed 4 bases and J shed 6 bases, with 16 bases lying between them. CDR3 sequence reads: CASSGDGGLAEQYF. CDR3 coding DNA: TGTGCCAGCAGTGGCGACGGCGGGCTCGCCGAGCAGTACTTC.